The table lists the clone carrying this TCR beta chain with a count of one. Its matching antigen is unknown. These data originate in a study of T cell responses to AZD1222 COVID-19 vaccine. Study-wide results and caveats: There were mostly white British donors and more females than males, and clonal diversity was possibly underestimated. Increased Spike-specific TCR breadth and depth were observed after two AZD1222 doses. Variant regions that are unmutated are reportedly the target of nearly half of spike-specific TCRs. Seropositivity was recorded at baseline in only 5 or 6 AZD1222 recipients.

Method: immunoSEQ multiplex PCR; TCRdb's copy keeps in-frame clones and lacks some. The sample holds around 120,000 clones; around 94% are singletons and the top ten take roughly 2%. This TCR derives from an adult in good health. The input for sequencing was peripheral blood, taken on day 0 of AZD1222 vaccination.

The DNA of the CDR3 is TGTGCCACCAGTGATTTATCGCTAGCAGCCACCGGGGAGCTGTTTTTT. It translates to CATSDLSLAATGELFF. This chain uses TRBV24-1 with TRBJ2-2; weak D call: TRBD2 (5 bases). CDR1 is KGHDR, CDR2 SFDVKD, per germline. This CDR3 spans 16 amino acids. V lost 1 base, J lost 4 bases, and 12 bases lay in between.